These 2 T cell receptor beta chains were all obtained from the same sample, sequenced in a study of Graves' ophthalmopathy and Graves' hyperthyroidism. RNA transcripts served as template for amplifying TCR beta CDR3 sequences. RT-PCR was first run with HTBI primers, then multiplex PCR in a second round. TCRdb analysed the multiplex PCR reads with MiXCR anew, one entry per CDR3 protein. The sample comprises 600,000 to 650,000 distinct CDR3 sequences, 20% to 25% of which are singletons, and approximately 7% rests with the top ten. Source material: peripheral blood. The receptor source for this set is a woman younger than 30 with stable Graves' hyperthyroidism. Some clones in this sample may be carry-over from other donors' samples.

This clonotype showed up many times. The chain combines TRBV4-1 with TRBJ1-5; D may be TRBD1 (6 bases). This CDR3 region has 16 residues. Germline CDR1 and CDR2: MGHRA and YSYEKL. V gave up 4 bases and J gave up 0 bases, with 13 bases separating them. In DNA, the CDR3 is TGCGCCAGCAGCCGAACCGGGACAAATAGCAATCAGCCCCAGCATTTT. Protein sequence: CASSRTGTNSNQPQHF.

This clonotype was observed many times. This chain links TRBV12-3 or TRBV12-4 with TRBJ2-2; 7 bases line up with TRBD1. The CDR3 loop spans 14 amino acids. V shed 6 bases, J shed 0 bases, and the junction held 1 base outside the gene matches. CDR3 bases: TGTGCCAGCAGAGGGACAGCGAACACCGGGGAGCTGTTTTTT. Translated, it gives CASRGTANTGELFF.